The clone carrying this T cell receptor (beta chain) has just a few counts. The data stem from a study of blood T cell repertoires in COVID-19. Study overall: Sites across the United States, Italy and Spain contributed samples from acute and convalescent COVID-19. The cDNA or gDNA used as material had been derived from T cells, B-cell-depleted T cells, or PBMCs.

Profiled with immunoSEQ multiplex PCR; TCRdb holds only in-frame clones, not every one. This table has under 300,000 clones, about 90% appearing once. The CDR3 runs to 13 residues. The germline V gene has CDR1 MDHEN and CDR2 SYDVKM. V lost 5 bases and J lost 7, with 12 bases in between. The chain employs TRBV28 and TRBJ1-5; D may be TRBD1 (5 bases). The clonotype comes from a man aged 55 to 70 with acute or convalescent COVID-19. Sequenced input: peripheral blood. The CDR3 here is CASSRQSGQPQHF. CDR3 nucleotide sequence: TGTGCCAGCAGTCGACAGAGCGGGCAGCCCCAGCATTTT.